The rows below give T cell receptor beta chains drawn from one sample of a study of shared clonotypes between healthy human individuals. Produced via immunoSEQ multiplex PCR; TCRdb's table is partial and in-frame only. The sample records 2,500,000 or so clones, around 90% being singletons. Sample: naive CD4+ T cells sorted from blood. The receptors come from a man aged 18 to 30 in good health. Each CDR3 is given with its conserved first and last residue. Each record gives: clone size, D gene, J gene, V gene, CDR3 protein, CDR3 DNA. D genes are given only for firm matches. Clone size appears in some rows only: once, few, many, or a class for an expanded clone.

size: -
D: TRBD1
J: TRBJ1-3
V: TRBV30
CDR3: CAWSQRTGGGNTIYF
DNA: TGTGCCTGGAGCCAAAGGACAGGGGGTGGAAACACCATATATTTT

size: -
D: TRBD1
J: TRBJ1-3
V: TRBV6-1
CDR3: CASRDSTGDGNTIYF
DNA: TGTGCCAGCAGGGATAGCACAGGGGATGGAAACACCATATATTTT

size: once
D: TRBD1
J: TRBJ2-7
V: TRBV5-4
CDR3: CASSFPDRAHEQYF
DNA: TGTGCCAGCAGCTTCCCGGACAGGGCCCACGAGCAGTACTTC

size: -
D: TRBD1
J: TRBJ2-1
V: TRBV2
CDR3: CASSAGQGWDEQFF
DNA: TGTGCCAGCAGTGCGGGACAGGGGTGGGATGAGCAGTTCTTC

size: -
D: -
J: TRBJ2-3
V: TRBV6-5
CDR3: CASRDFNTDTQYF
DNA: TGTGCCAGCCGGGACTTTAACACAGATACGCAGTATTTT

size: -
D: -
J: TRBJ2-7
V: TRBV10-3
CDR3: CAISYRDNSYEQYF
DNA: TGTGCCATCAGTTACCGGGACAACTCCTACGAGCAGTACTTC

size: -
D: -
J: TRBJ1-2
V: TRBV5-6
CDR3: CASSSPGTPIYGYTF
DNA: TGTGCCAGCAGCTCTCCCGGGACACCGATTTATGGCTACACCTTC

size: -
D: TRBD2
J: TRBJ2-2
V: TRBV5-1
CDR3: CASSLGTSYTGELFF
DNA: TGCGCCAGCAGCTTGGGGACTAGCTACACCGGGGAGCTGTTTTTT

size: -
D: -
J: TRBJ2-2
V: TRBV10-1
CDR3: CASSLTGELFF
DNA: TGCGCCAGCAGTCTCACCGGGGAGCTGTTTTTT

size: -
D: TRBD2
J: TRBJ2-7
V: TRBV10-3
CDR3: CAISESGGKYYEQYF
DNA: TGTGCCATCAGTGAGTCGGGAGGGAAGTACTACGAGCAGTACTTC

size: -
D: TRBD2
J: TRBJ2-7
V: TRBV18
CDR3: CASSPGTSGVFSYEQYF
DNA: TGTGCCAGCTCACCGGGGACTAGCGGGGTGTTCTCCTACGAGCAGTACTTC

size: -
D: TRBD2
J: TRBJ2-3
V: TRBV5-8
CDR3: CASSSGLAGEGEITDTQYF
DNA: TGTGCCAGCAGCTCAGGACTAGCGGGCGAAGGGGAGATCACAGATACGCAGTATTTT

size: -
D: TRBD2
J: TRBJ2-1
V: TRBV5-1
CDR3: CASSLVGSGNYNEQFF
DNA: TGCGCCAGCAGCTTGGTAGGTAGCGGGAACTACAATGAGCAGTTCTTC

size: once
D: -
J: TRBJ1-1
V: TRBV7-2
CDR3: CASSLVGQGVTEAFF
DNA: TGTGCCAGCAGCTTAGTTGGGCAGGGAGTTACTGAAGCTTTCTTT

size: -
D: TRBD2
J: TRBJ2-1
V: TRBV4-2
CDR3: CASSQDFGVGLAGAQTRNEQFF
DNA: TGTGCCAGCAGCCAAGATTTTGGGGTCGGTCTAGCGGGGGCGCAGACAAGGAATGAGCAGTTCTTC

size: -
D: -
J: TRBJ2-1
V: TRBV2
CDR3: CASRSRGLNEQFF
DNA: TGTGCCAGCAGGAGTAGGGGGTTAAATGAGCAGTTCTTC

size: -
D: -
J: TRBJ2-7
V: TRBV5-1
CDR3: CASSLAEGYYEQYF
DNA: TGCGCCAGCAGCTTGGCCGAGGGGTACTACGAGCAGTACTTC

size: -
D: -
J: TRBJ2-1
V: TRBV30
CDR3: CAWGGPLNEQFF
DNA: TGTGCCTGGGGCGGGCCCTTGAATGAGCAGTTCTTC